What follows are 9 T cell receptor beta chains derived from one specimen sequenced in a study of vaccination effects on CD4 cells after COVID-19. The protocol was immunoSEQ multiplex PCR, while the TCRdb copy is restricted to in-frame clones and leaves out a portion. Found here are under 80,000 clones, 70% to 75% of them singletons; the top ten hold approximately 1.7%. Viral peptide pool expansion of antigen-specific CD4+ T cells preceded sequencing in the ViraFEST assay. The authors isolated CD4+ T cells after about eleven days of culture. The antigens of these receptors remain unknown. Source: CD4+ T cells from PBMCs cultured with HCoV-229E spike peptides, taken before COVID-19 vaccination. The receptor set was obtained from a human donor who received a COVID-19 vaccine.

The V and J genes are TRBV2 and TRBJ2-3; D is unresolved. This CDR3 is 16 amino acids long. Trimming removed 8 bases at V and 4 bases at J, with 22 bases between. Germline CDR1 SNHLY, CDR2 FYNNEI. The CDR3 sequence is CASVSQVLRGADTQYF. The CDR3 DNA follows: TGTGCCAGCGTATCGCAGGTCCTTCGTGGCGCAGATACGCAGTATTTT.

The chain links TRBV13 to TRBJ2-5; D is unresolved. Per the germline V gene, CDR1 is PRHDT and CDR2 is FYEKMQ (reference sequence). The CDR3 is 14 residues long. V lost 2 bases and J 0 bases, leaving 7 bases between the germline ends. CDR3 residues: CASSLRANQETQYF. CDR3 bases: TGTGCCAGCAGCTTAAGAGCGAACCAAGAGACCCAGTACTTC.

Only a few counts were recorded for this clone. J is TRBJ1-5 and V is TRBV30, with D hard to call. V lost 0 bases to trimming and J lost 0 bases, with 6 bases between them. The CDR3 has 14 residues. Germline values: CDR1 GTSNPN, CDR2 SVGIG (reference sequence). CDR3 residues: CAWSVPASNQPQHF. The DNA for the CDR3 is TGTGCCTGGAGTGTACCGGCTAGCAATCAGCCCCAGCATTTT.

The chain employs TRBV5-1 and TRBJ2-1; D gene unclear. With 4 bases removed from V and 8 bases from J, the gap between germline ends came to 13 bases. This CDR3 has 13 residues. Germline CDR1 reads SGHRS; CDR2 reads YFSETQ. The CDR3 reads CASSPIVGYEQFF. In nucleotides, the CDR3 is TGCGCCAGCAGCCCAATAGTGGGGTATGAGCAGTTCTTC.

This clone appeared once. CDR3 sequence reads: CASSPRGTLANEKLFF. In nucleotides, the CDR3 is TGTGCCAGCAGCCCCCGGGGGACGCTGGCTAATGAAAAACTGTTTTTT. The chain employs TRBV9 and TRBJ1-4; tentatively, D is TRBD1 (5 bases). The V end lost 4 bases, the J end lost 3 bases, and 16 bases lay between the germline ends. CDR1 and CDR2 (germline): SGDLS, YYNGEE. This CDR3 is built from 16 residues.

The V gene is TRBV3-1 (or the pseudogene TRBV3-2), the J gene TRBJ2-3; D call uncertain. There are 14 residues in the CDR3. Between the trimmed V and J ends, which lost 4 bases and 0 bases, there was a span of 8 bases. CDR1 is LGHDT, CDR2 YNNKEL, per germline (reference sequence). CDR3 region: CASSLRASTDTQYF. DNA of the CDR3: TGTGCCAGCAGCCTCCGAGCGAGCACAGATACGCAGTATTTT.

The CDR3 is CASSRTRGTNEKLFF. CDR3 DNA: TGTGCCAGCAGCCGCACCCGGGGCACTAATGAAAAACTGTTTTTT. The chain links TRBV6-5 to TRBJ1-4; D perhaps matches TRBD1 (5 bases). CDR3 size: 15 residues. V was cut by 6 bases and J by 2 bases, with 13 bases left in between. The germline gives CDR1 MNHEY, CDR2 SVGAGI.

The chain recombines TRBV6-2 or TRBV6-3 with TRBJ1-5; tentatively, D is TRBD1 (5 bases). Per germline, CDR1 MNHEY and CDR2 SVGEGT. This CDR3 spans 16 amino acids. V lost 4 bases to trimming and J lost 0 bases, with 13 bases between them. The CDR3 here is CASSSRGGNSNQPQHF. Here the CDR3 DNA reads TGTGCCAGCAGTTCGCGGGGGGGTAATAGCAATCAGCCCCAGCATTTT.

This chain uses TRBV2 with TRBJ2-5; TRBD1 agrees at 7 bases. The CDR3 consists of 14 residues. The V and J ends lost 7 bases and 1 base, in that order; junction bases with no gene match: 6. Germline CDR1 reads SNHLY; CDR2 reads FYNNEI. DNA for the CDR3: TGTGCCAGCAACGGACAGGCCATCCAAGAGACCCAGTACTTC. Protein product: CASNGQAIQETQYF. Full variable domain (rest looked up from reference TRBV2 and TRBJ2-5): EPEVTQTPSHQVTQMGQEVILRCVPISNHLYFYWYRQILGQKVEFLVSFYNNEISEKSEIFDDQFSVERPDGSNFTLKIRSTKLEDSAMYFCASNGQAIQETQYFGPGTRLLVL.